The T cell receptor (beta chain) under discussion was sequenced for a study of T cell responses to AZD1222 COVID-19 vaccine. Clones were sequenced by immunoSEQ multiplex PCR, and TCRdb holds only the in-frame ones, with some missing. Here the sample spans tens of thousands of clones, about three quarters being singletons. In its sample, this clone was seen once. The antigen is undetermined. Study-wide points: Spike as a whole was targeted by vaccine-associated CD4 TCRs, dominant at 160-218 and 743-854. Repertoires were collected only later (after the peak T cell response had occurred). A reported finding is that nearly half of spike-specific TCRs target unmutated variant regions.

V was clipped by 4 bases and J by 5 bases; unmatched bases: 11. The germline gives CDR1 SGHRS, CDR2 YFSETQ. The CDR3 runs 17 residues. This chain connects TRBV5-1 to TRBJ2-7, with 14 bases fitting TRBD2. The receptor was isolated from an adult in good health. The specimen comprised peripheral blood, sampled on day 0 of AZD1222 vaccination. CDR3 sequence reads: CASSKRLAGGPVNEQYF. Here the CDR3 DNA reads TGCGCCAGCAGCAAAAGACTAGCGGGGGGGCCGGTAAACGAGCAGTACTTC.